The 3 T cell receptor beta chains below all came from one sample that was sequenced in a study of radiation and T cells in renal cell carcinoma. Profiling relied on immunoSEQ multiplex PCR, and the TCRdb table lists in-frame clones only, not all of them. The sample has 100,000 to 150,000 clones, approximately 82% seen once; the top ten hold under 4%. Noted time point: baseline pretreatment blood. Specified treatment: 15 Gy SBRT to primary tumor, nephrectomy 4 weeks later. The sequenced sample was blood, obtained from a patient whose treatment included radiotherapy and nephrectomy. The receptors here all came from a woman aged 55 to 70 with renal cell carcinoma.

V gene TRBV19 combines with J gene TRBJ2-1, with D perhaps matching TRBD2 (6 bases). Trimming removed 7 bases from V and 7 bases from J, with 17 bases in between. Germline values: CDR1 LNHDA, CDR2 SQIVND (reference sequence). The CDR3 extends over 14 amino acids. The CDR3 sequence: CASTLVGGPNEQFF. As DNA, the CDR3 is TGTGCCAGTACCTTAGTGGGAGGACCTAATGAGCAGTTCTTC.

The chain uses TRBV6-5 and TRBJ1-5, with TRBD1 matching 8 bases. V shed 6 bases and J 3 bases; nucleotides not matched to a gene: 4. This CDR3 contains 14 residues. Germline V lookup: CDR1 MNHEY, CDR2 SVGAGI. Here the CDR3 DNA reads TGTGCCAGCAGGAGGACAGGGCCCAATCAGCCCCAGCATTTT. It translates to CASRRTGPNQPQHF.

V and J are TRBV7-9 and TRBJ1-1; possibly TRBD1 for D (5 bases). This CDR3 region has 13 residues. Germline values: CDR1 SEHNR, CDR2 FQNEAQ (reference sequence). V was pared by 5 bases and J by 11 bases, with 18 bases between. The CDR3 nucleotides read TGTGCCAGCAGCCCCCGTTTGGGGGAGGATGCTTTCTTT. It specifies CASSPRLGEDAFF. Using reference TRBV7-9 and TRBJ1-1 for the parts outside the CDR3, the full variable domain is DTGVSQNPRHKITKRGQNVTFRCDPISEHNRLYWYRQTLGQGPEFLTYFQNEAQLEKSRLLSDRFSAERPKGSFSTLEIQRTEQGDSAMYLCASSPRLGEDAFFGQGTRLTVV.